One sample yielded the 11 T cell receptor beta chains listed below, sequenced in a study of blood T cell repertoires in COVID-19. This table comes from immunoSEQ multiplex PCR, and its TCRdb copy is limited to in-frame clones, with some not included. The repertoire has under 250,000 clones, approximately 84% of them found once; the top ten carry 2.9%. Sample: peripheral blood. The receptors were gathered from a man between 45 and 60 years old who had recovered from COVID-19.

V gene TRBV28 combines with J gene TRBJ1-2, with TRBD1 identical over 7 bases. CDR1 MDHEN and CDR2 SYDVKM come from the germline V gene. There are 15 residues in the CDR3. The V and J ends lost 7 bases and 2 bases, in that order; junction bases with no gene match: 10. The CDR3 protein is CASTGPGGGNYGYTF. The CDR3 DNA follows: TGTGCCAGCACCGGGCCTGGAGGGGGCAACTATGGCTACACCTTC.

The gene calls are TRBV25-1 and TRBJ2-3; 10 positions agree with TRBD2. Germline CDR1 reads MGHDK; CDR2 reads SYGVNS. The length of the CDR3 is 17 residues. V lost 6 bases to trimming and J lost 2 bases; unmatched junction nucleotides: 11. For the CDR3, the DNA is TGTGCCAGCAGCCTTGGACGGACTAGCGGATACACAGATACGCAGTATTTT. This gives the protein CASSLGRTSGYTDTQYF.

This chain joins TRBV13 and TRBJ2-7; weak D call: TRBD2 (5 bases). Trimming cost V 5 bases and J 6 bases, with 20 bases left between them. The germline V gene has CDR1 PRHDT and CDR2 FYEKMQ (reference sequence). The CDR3 has 15 residues. The CDR3 here is CASSPWTGPPGEQYF. CDR3 nucleotide sequence: TGTGCCAGCAGCCCCTGGACTGGGCCCCCAGGCGAGCAGTACTTC.

V usage is TRBV6-1 and J usage is TRBJ2-2; D possibly corresponds to TRBD2 (6 bases). The CDR3 covers 13 residues. The germline V and J ends were trimmed by 7 bases and 4 bases, with 10 bases remaining between them. Germline V CDR1 and CDR2: MNHNS, SASEGT. CDR3: CASIYGGTGELFF. The DNA of the CDR3 is TGTGCCAGCATTTACGGGGGCACCGGGGAGCTGTTTTTT.

The gene calls are TRBV27 and TRBJ2-1, with TRBD2 matching 13 bases. The germline V gene has CDR1 MNHEY and CDR2 SMNVEV (reference sequence). Trimming removed 6 bases from V and 6 bases from J; junction bases left unmatched: 11. The CDR3 spans 17 residues. DNA for the CDR3: TGTGCCAGCAGGCCAATACTAGCGGGAGGGCCGGTCAATGAGCAGTTCTTC. Translating gives CASRPILAGGPVNEQFF.

The chain recombines TRBV4-1 with TRBJ2-2; D gene uncertain. V was shortened by 1 base and J by 0 bases, with 9 bases between the two germline ends. The CDR3 loop spans 16 amino acids. Germline loops: CDR1 MGHRA, CDR2 YSYEKL. The CDR3 region is CASSQASGPNTGELFF. The CDR3 nucleotides read TGCGCCAGCAGCCAAGCGTCGGGTCCGAACACCGGGGAGCTGTTTTTT.

V and J are TRBV27 and TRBJ2-7, with 14 positions matching TRBD2. V trimming: 4 bases; J trimming: 5 bases; junction bases outside the gene matches: 13. The V gene's germline CDR1 is MNHEY and CDR2 SMNVEV (reference sequence). The CDR3 contains 18 residues. CDR3 amino acids: CASSSGLAGVQSFHEQYF. The CDR3, as DNA: TGTGCCAGCAGTTCGGGACTAGCGGGAGTCCAGTCATTTCACGAGCAGTACTTC.

V is TRBV6-1 and J is TRBJ1-5; 10 nucleotides align to TRBD1. V gave up 5 bases and J gave up 5 bases; unmatched junction bases: 3. This CDR3 has 14 amino acids. CDR1 is MNHNS, CDR2 SASEGT, per germline. The CDR3 region has the DNA TGTGCCAGCAGTAACGACAGGGGGCATCAGCCCCAGCATTTT. Translation: CASSNDRGHQPQHF.

This clone has just a few counts. The chain is built from TRBV19 and TRBJ2-1; 7 nucleotides agree with TRBD2. Germline CDR1 is LNHDA and CDR2 is SQIVND (reference sequence). J lost 10 bases, V lost 5 bases, and 17 bases had no gene match. CDR3 size: 16 residues. CDR3 amino acids: CASSQGTGLRGEEQFF. As DNA, the CDR3 is TGTGCCAGTAGTCAAGGGACGGGACTCCGGGGGGAAGAGCAGTTCTTC.

V usage is TRBV28 and J usage is TRBJ1-2; D is undetermined. The CDR3 is 13 amino acids. Germline CDR1 and CDR2: MDHEN and SYDVKM. Deletions cut 1 base from V and 3 bases from J, with 6 bases between. For the CDR3, the DNA is TGTGCCAGCAGTTTATTCGGGGACTATGGCTACACCTTC. Amino acids: CASSLFGDYGYTF.

CDR3 sequence: CATRTYTYEQYF. The CDR3 DNA sequence: TGTGCCACAAGGACATATACCTACGAGCAGTACTTC. J is TRBJ2-7 and V is TRBV6-5, with TRBD1 as a possible D gene (5 bases). V was cut by 10 bases and J by 2 bases, with 12 bases left in between. CDR1 and CDR2 from the germline V gene are MNHEY and SVGAGI. The CDR3 has 12 residues.